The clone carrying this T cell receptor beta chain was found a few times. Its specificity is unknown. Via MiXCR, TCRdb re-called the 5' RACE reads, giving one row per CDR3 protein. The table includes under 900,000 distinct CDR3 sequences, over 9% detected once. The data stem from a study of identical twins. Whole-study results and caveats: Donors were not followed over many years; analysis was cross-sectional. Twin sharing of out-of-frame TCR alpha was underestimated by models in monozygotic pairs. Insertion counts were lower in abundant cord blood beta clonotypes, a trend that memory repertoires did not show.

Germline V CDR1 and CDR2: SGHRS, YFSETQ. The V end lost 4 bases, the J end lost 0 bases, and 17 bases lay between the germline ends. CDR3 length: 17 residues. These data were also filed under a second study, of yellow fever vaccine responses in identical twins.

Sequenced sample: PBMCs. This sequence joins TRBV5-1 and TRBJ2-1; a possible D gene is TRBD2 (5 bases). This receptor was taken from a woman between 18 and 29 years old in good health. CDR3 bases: TGCGCCAGCAGCCCGGACTCAACCATCATCTCCTACAATGAGCAGTTCTTC. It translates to CASSPDSTIISYNEQFF.